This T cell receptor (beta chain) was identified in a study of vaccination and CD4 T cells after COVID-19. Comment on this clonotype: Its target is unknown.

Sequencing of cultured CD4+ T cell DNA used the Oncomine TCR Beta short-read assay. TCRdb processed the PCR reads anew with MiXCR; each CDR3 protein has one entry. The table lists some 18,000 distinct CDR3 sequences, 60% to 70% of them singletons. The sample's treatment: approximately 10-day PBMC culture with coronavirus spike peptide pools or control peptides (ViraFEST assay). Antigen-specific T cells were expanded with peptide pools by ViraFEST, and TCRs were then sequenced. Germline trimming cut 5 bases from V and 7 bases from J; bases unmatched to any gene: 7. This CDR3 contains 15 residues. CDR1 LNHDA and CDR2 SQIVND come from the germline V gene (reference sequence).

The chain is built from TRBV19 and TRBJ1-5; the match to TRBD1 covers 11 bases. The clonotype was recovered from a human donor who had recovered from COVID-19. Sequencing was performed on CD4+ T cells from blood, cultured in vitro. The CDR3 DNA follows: TGTGCCAGTAGTGTTGGGACAGGGGGTCGACAGCCCCAGCATTTT. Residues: CASSVGTGGRQPQHF.